This is a list of T cell receptor beta chains from one sample in a study of cytomegalovirus exposure and HLA in healthy donors. Repertoires were generated with immunoSEQ multiplex PCR, while TCRdb's copy carries only in-frame clones and drops some. The data contain about 130,000 clones, approximately 79% of them singletons. Sequencing was performed on PBMCs. These receptors were obtained from a man aged 45 to 65 in good health and CMV-seropositive. Both conserved end residues are part of each CDR3. Fields, in order: J gene, V gene, CDR3 protein.

j_call: TRBJ2-4; v_call: TRBV6-1; cdr3_aa: CASKSLSQNIQYF
j_call: TRBJ1-2; v_call: TRBV5-6; cdr3_aa: CASSLGQLGGSHTF
j_call: TRBJ1-1; v_call: TRBV5-5; cdr3_aa: CASSLGQGGNTEAFF
j_call: TRBJ2-5; v_call: TRBV28; cdr3_aa: CASSLPVTHQETQYF
j_call: TRBJ1-4; v_call: TRBV5-1; cdr3_aa: CASSLAGGDNEKLFF
j_call: TRBJ2-5; v_call: TRBV11-3; cdr3_aa: CASSLGDTYQETQYF
j_call: TRBJ1-4; v_call: TRBV19; cdr3_aa: CASSPDSNGFNEKLFF
j_call: TRBJ2-7; v_call: TRBV7-2; cdr3_aa: CASSLGTYEQYF
j_call: TRBJ2-3; v_call: TRBV4-1; cdr3_aa: CASSHYPGLAGESDTQYF
j_call: TRBJ1-2; v_call: TRBV5-5; cdr3_aa: CASSLLRTAYGYTF
j_call: TRBJ1-4; v_call: TRBV5-1; cdr3_aa: CASSSGQQREKLFF
j_call: TRBJ1-2; v_call: TRBV27; cdr3_aa: CASSGTAEYRYTF
j_call: TRBJ1-2; v_call: TRBV9; cdr3_aa: CASSVEGREGGFYGYTF
j_call: TRBJ1-5; v_call: TRBV28; cdr3_aa: CASSRAGGGNQPQHF
j_call: TRBJ1-2; v_call: TRBV6-6; cdr3_aa: CASSPPGDYGYTF